This is a list of T cell receptor beta chains from one sample in a study of T cells expressing NK-cell markers. TCRdb reprocessed the 5' RACE reads, keeping one entry per CDR3 protein, no DNA. This sample's table reports roughly 280,000 distinct CDR3 sequences. The sequencing input was blood T cells: a sorted CD56 or NKG2C T cell subset, CD4+ or CD8+ T cells, or bulk PBMC T cells (not recorded which). These TCRs come from a man aged 18 to 30 in good health. Both conserved end residues are part of each CDR3. The order of the fields is V gene, J gene, CDR3 protein.

TRBV5-1,TRBJ2-1,CASSLGGLAVRVF
TRBV5-1,TRBJ1-1,CASRPPDRGLMNTEAFF
TRBV28,TRBJ2-7,CASSTHTVTYEQYF
TRBV10-3,TRBJ2-3,CAISPGGATDTQYF
TRBV6-5,TRBJ2-3,CASSAEGDTQYF
TRBV7-9,TRBJ2-5,CASSPSGTGPSETQYF
TRBV20-1,TRBJ2-3,CSASLGRSADTQYF
TRBV19,TRBJ2-5,CASSRDSRGFRETQYF
TRBV5-1,TRBJ1-6,CASSLAAGGSSMDSPLHF
TRBV6-1,TRBJ2-2,CASRPTWTNGELFF
TRBV6-5,TRBJ1-1,CASSYSGRGSTEAFF
TRBV12-3/TRBV12-4,TRBJ1-5,CASSLRSGGQGSNQPQHF
TRBV4-3,TRBJ2-7,CASSRETGDYEQYF
TRBV7-3,TRBJ2-2,CASSPRGKGSNTGELFF
TRBV7-8,TRBJ2-2,CASSPRGDLPNTGELFF